The 13 T cell receptor beta chains in this list originate from one sample, sequenced in a study of CD8 T cells in ankylosing spondylitis. Via MiXCR, TCRdb re-called the 5' RACE reads, giving one row per CDR3 protein. Of 250,000 to 400,000 distinct CDR3 sequences in the sample, 11% were seen once. The source material was blood, either unsorted or a sorted T cell fraction (not recorded which). These receptors were taken from a female donor with ankylosing spondylitis or in good health (not recorded which).

There are many counts of this clonotype. V usage is TRBV12-3 or TRBV12-4 and J usage is TRBJ2-1, with a weak D call TRBD2 (5 bases). V lost 2 bases to trimming and J lost 14 bases, with 10 bases between them. This CDR3 region has 11 residues. The CDR3, as DNA: TGTGCCAGCAGTTTAATGGAGGTGGAGTTCTTC. It encodes CASSLMEVEFF.

This clonotype was seen many times. The CDR3 here is CAISETGQKGNTIYF. The DNA of the CDR3 is TGTGCCATCAGTGAAACAGGGCAGAAAGGAAACACCATATATTTT. This sequence joins TRBV10-3 and TRBJ1-3, with D maybe TRBD1 (6 bases). Germline CDR1 is ENHRY and CDR2 is SYGVKD. The CDR3 spans 15 residues. Trimming removed 3 bases from V and 4 bases from J, with 13 bases in between.

Only a few counts were recorded for this clonotype. The chain uses TRBV27 and TRBJ1-2, with unresolved D. Germline V gives CDR1 MNHEY, CDR2 SMNVEV (reference sequence). V was trimmed by 3 bases and J by 4 bases, leaving 18 bases between them. The CDR3 has 16 residues. CDR3 bases: TGTGCCAGCAGTTTGAGCCCTGGAGCTTCCTTCTATGGCTACACCTTC. This sequence encodes CASSLSPGASFYGYTF.

This clonotype has at least ten counts. V gene TRBV12-3 or TRBV12-4 combines with J gene TRBJ2-7, with TRBD1 matching 7 bases. The ends lost 5 bases at V and 5 bases at J; junction bases unmatched: 3. The CDR3 has 12 amino acids. The CDR3 sequence: CASSPTGDEQYF. The CDR3 DNA reads TGTGCCAGCAGTCCTACAGGGGACGAGCAGTACTTC.

This clonotype was found a few times. The rearrangement uses TRBV6-2 or TRBV6-3 and TRBJ2-1, with 9 bases fitting TRBD2. Trimming cost V 5 bases and J 10 bases; bases outside gene matches: 12. The CDR3 has 15 residues. The V gene's germline CDR1 is MNHEY and CDR2 SVGEGT. The CDR3 sequence is CASSQPSGAVKEQFF. The DNA for the CDR3 is TGTGCCAGCAGTCAACCTAGCGGGGCAGTCAAGGAGCAGTTCTTC.

This clonotype was recorded many times. The chain's CDR3 is CASSPTGFWTSEIPGYGYTF. The CDR3 DNA follows: TGTGCCAGCAGTCCCACGGGATTTTGGACATCCGAGATTCCCGGCTATGGCTACACCTTC. This rearrangement joins TRBV6-2 or TRBV6-3 to TRBJ1-2, with D tentatively TRBD1 (5 bases). V lost 5 bases, J lost 4 bases, and 32 bases lay in between. The germline V gene encodes CDR1 MNHEY and CDR2 SVGEGT. The CDR3 contains 20 residues.

This clonotype was observed many times. This sequence joins TRBV15 and TRBJ2-3, with D unclear. Germline CDR1 is LNHNV and CDR2 is YYDKDF (reference sequence). This CDR3 comprises 14 residues. V lost 1 base and J 4 bases, leaving 9 bases between the germline ends. The CDR3 bases are TGTGCCACCAGCAGAGTTCGAGTCGCAGATACGCAGTATTTT. Its protein product is CATSRVRVADTQYF.

This clonotype was observed many times. The rearrangement joins TRBV20-1 to TRBJ2-1; TRBD1 aligns across 7 bases. Germline CDR1 and CDR2: DFQATT and SNEGSKA (reference sequence). The CDR3 totals 14 residues. The trim removed 5 bases at V and 7 bases at J, leaving 11 bases unmatched. CDR3 sequence: CSALPGQLQNEQFF. CDR3 sequence (DNA): TGCAGTGCTCTCCCGGGACAGCTTCAGAATGAGCAGTTCTTC.

Turning to this clonotype: A read error may explain this, as a much larger clone is one base away. The gene calls are TRBV20-1 and TRBJ2-3, with no clear D. V was cut by 4 bases and J by 4 bases, with 3 bases left in between. Germline V gives CDR1 DFQATT, CDR2 SNEGSKA (reference sequence). This CDR3 has 10 residues. This CDR3 reads CSANPDTQYF. DNA of the CDR3: TGCAGTGCTAACCCAGATACGCAGTATTTT.

This clonotype came up many times. The gene calls are TRBV3-1 and TRBJ2-5; TRBD1 agrees at 11 bases. The length of the CDR3 is 16 residues. Germline loops: CDR1 LGHDT, CDR2 YNNKEL (reference sequence). Unmatched junction bases numbered 3, after V lost 1 base and J lost 2 bases. CDR3 nucleotide sequence: TGTGCCAGCAGCCAAGGGACAGGGGGCCCTCAAGAGACCCAGTACTTC. It is translated as CASSQGTGGPQETQYF.

At least ten counts were recorded for this clonotype. J is TRBJ2-3 and V is TRBV12-3 or TRBV12-4, with a tentative D call TRBD2 (5 bases). Between the trimmed V and J ends, which lost 8 bases and 4 bases, there was a span of 19 bases. CDR3 length: 15 residues. CDR3: CASPLAEGVPDTQYF. The CDR3 DNA is TGTGCCAGCCCCTTGGCTGAGGGTGTACCAGATACGCAGTATTTT.

The sample holds many counts of this clonotype. This chain joins TRBV10-3 and TRBJ2-5; D is possibly TRBD2 (5 bases). Per germline, CDR1 ENHRY and CDR2 SYGVKD. V lost 4 bases and J 5 bases, leaving 11 bases between the germline ends. The CDR3 runs 13 residues. CDR3 sequence (DNA): TGTGCCATCAGTGTGGTAGGCGGGGAGACCCAGTACTTC. Protein product: CAISVVGGETQYF.

This clonotype was detected ten times or more. This chain links TRBV7-2 with TRBJ1-5; TRBD1 is a possible D gene (5 bases). Germline V gene sequence: CDR1 SGHTA, CDR2 FQGNSA. CDR3 length equals 15 residues. The ends were cut back, 8 bases at V and 3 bases at J, with 17 bases in the middle. The CDR3 nucleotides read TGTGCCAGCTCTGCCGCTGGGGGACCCAATCAGCCCCAGCATTTT. Encoded protein: CASSAAGGPNQPQHF.